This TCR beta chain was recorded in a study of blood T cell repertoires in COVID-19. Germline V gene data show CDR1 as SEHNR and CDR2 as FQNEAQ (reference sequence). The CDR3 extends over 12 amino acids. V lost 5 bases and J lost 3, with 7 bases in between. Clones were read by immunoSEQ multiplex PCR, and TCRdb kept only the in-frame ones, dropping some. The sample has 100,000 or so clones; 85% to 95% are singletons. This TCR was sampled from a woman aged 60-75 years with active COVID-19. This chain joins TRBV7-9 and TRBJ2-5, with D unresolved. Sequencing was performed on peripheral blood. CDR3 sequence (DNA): TGTGCCAGCAGCGAGAATGAAGAGACCCAGTACTTC. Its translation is CASSENEETQYF.